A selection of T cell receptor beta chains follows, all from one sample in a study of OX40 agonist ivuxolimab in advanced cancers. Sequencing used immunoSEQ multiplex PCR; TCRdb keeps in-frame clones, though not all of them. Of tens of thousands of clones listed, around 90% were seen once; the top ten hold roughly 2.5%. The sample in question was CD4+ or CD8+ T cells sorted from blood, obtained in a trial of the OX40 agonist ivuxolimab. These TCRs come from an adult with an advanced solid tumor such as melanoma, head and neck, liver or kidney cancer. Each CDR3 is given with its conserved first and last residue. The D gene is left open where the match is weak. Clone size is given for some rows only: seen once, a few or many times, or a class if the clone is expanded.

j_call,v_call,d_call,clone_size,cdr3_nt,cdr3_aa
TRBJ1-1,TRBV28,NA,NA,TGTGCCAGCAGTCCCCCTCGCGGTTGGGACACTGAAGCTTTCTTT,CASSPPRGWDTEAFF
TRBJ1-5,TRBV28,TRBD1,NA,TGTGCCAGCGGGTCGGACAGGGAGGCTTATCAGCCCCAGCATTTT,CASGSDREAYQPQHF
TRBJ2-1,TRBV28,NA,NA,TGTGCCAGCAGCAATCCACCCCTAGTCAATGAGCAGTTCTTC,CASSNPPLVNEQFF
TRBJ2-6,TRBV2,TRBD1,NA,TGTGCCAGCACGGGTCCGGGACAGGGGGCTGGGGCCAACGTCCTGACTTTC,CASTGPGQGAGANVLTF
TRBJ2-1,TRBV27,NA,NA,TGTGCCAGCAGTTTAGAGCTCCCAAACAATGAGCAGTTCTTC,CASSLELPNNEQFF
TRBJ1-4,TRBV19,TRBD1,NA,TGTGCCAGTAGTGCAGAGGGACAGGGGGCACCTAATGAAAAACTGTTTTTT,CASSAEGQGAPNEKLFF
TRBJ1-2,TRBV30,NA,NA,TGTGCCTGGAAGAAAGCGGGCGTTGTAGGCGGAGGCTACACCTTC,CAWKKAGVVGGGYTF
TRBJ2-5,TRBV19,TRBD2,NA,TGTGCCAGTAGTATGCAGGTAGGAAGCGGGATAGGAGAGACCCAGTACTTC,CASSMQVGSGIGETQYF
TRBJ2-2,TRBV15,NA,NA,TGTGCCACCAGCAGAAACCTCCAGGGTTCGGACGGGGAGCTGTTTTTT,CATSRNLQGSDGELFF
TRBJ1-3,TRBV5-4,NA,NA,TGTGCCAGCAGTACCCAGGGGTTTCAAGACACCATATATTTT,CASSTQGFQDTIYF
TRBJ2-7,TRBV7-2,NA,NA,TGTGCCAGCAGCTTAGGGGGGGCGCTTGAGCAGTACTTC,CASSLGGALEQYF
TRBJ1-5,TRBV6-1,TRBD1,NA,TGTGCCAGTAAGCTCACGACAGGGAGCAATCAGCCCCAGCATTTT,CASKLTTGSNQPQHF
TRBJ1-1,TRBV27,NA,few,TGTGCCAGCAGTCCTCTAAGGGGGAACACTGAAGCTTTCTTT,CASSPLRGNTEAFF
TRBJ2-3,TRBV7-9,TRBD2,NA,TGTGCCAGCAGCTTATCGGCGGGAGCGGCAGATACGCAGTATTTT,CASSLSAGAADTQYF
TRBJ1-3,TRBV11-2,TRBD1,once,TGTGCCAGCAGCTCCTCAAGGGGGCTTGGAAACACCATATATTTT,CASSSSRGLGNTIYF
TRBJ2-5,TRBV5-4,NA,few,TGTGCCAGCAGCTCCTATACTACCTTCCAAGAGACCCAGTACTTC,CASSSYTTFQETQYF
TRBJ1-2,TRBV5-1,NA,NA,TGCGCCAGCAGCCATGAGGGGGGAGCTAACTATGGCTACACCTTC,CASSHEGGANYGYTF
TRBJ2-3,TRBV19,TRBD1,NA,TGTGCCAGTAGGGTACAGGGGGCAGATACGCAGTATTTT,CASRVQGADTQYF
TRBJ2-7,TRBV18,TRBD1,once,TGTGCCAGCTCACCCGCCGGGACAGGGACCTACGAGCAGTACTTC,CASSPAGTGTYEQYF
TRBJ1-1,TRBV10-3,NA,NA,TGTGCCATCAGCCCCCATACGAACACTGAAGCTTTCTTT,CAISPHTNTEAFF
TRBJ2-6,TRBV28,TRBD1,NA,TGTGCCAGCAGCCCTTTTACCGGGACAGGCGGCTCTGGGGCCAACGTCCTGACTTTC,CASSPFTGTGGSGANVLTF
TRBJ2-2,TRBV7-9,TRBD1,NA,TGTGCCAGCAGGTTGACAGGGGCGAACACCGGGGAGCTGTTTTTT,CASRLTGANTGELFF
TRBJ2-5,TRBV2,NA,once,TGTGCCAGCAAAGGGCGGTCAGGAAGCACAGAGACCCAGTACTTC,CASKGRSGSTETQYF
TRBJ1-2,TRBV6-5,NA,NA,TGTGCCAGCAGTAATGCGAGGGGCGGCTACACCTTC,CASSNARGGYTF
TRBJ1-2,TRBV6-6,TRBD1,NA,TGTGCCAGCAGGGCTTCGGAGCAGGGGGCGCAAGGCTACACCTTC,CASRASEQGAQGYTF
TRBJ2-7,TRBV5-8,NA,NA,TGTGCCAGCAGCCCCGCCGGGAACAGGGAGTACGAGCAGTACTTC,CASSPAGNREYEQYF
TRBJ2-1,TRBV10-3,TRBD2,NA,TGTGCCATCAGTGAGTCGTCAGGTAGCGGGAAGGGGCCCAATGAGCAGTTCTTC,CAISESSGSGKGPNEQFF
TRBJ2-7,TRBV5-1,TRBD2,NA,TGCGCCAGCAGAGGGACTAGTCGTCACGAGCAGTACTTC,CASRGTSRHEQYF
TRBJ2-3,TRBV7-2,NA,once,TGTGCCAGCAGCCCGGCCGGCGTGGGCACAGATACGCAGTATTTT,CASSPAGVGTDTQYF